A single T cell receptor beta chain is shown here with its context. The antigen is undetermined. This entry comes from a study of cytomegalovirus exposure and HLA in healthy donors. Study results and limitations: A later analysis showed HLA-associated TCR beta chains outstripping equally common others in clonal expansion.

The PCR used 60 Vbeta and 13 Jbeta primers. Method: immunoSEQ multiplex PCR; TCRdb's copy keeps in-frame clones and lacks some. The table includes fewer than 200,000 clones, 70% to 85% detected once. Germline V gene data show CDR1 as SGHNT and CDR2 as YYREEE (reference sequence). Trimming shortened V by 3 bases and J by 0 bases, and 14 bases separated the two germline ends. This CDR3 has 16 amino acids. The sequenced sample consisted of PBMCs. This sequence originates from a man aged 40-49 years in good health and CMV-seronegative. The rearrangement uses TRBV5-4 and TRBJ2-3, with D tentatively TRBD2 (6 bases). As DNA, the CDR3 is TGTGCCAGCAGCTCCCGGCGGGAATGGAGCACAGATACGCAGTATTTT. It encodes CASSSRREWSTDTQYF.